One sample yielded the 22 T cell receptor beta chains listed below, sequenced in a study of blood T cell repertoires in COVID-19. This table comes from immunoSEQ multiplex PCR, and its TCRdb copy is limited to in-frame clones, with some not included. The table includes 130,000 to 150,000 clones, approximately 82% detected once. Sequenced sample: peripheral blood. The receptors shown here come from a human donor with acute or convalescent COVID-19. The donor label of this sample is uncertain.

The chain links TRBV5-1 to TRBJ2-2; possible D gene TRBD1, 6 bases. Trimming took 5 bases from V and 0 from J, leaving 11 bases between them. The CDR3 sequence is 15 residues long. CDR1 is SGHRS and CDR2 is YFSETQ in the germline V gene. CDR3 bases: TGCGCCAGCAGGATTGGGGGCCCGAACACCGGGGAGCTGTTTTTT. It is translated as CASRIGGPNTGELFF.

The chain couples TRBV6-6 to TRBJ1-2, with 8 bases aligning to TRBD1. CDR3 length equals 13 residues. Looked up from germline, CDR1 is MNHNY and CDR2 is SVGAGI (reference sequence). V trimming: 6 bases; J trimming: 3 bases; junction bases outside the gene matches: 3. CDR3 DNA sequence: TGTGCCAGCAGGCCAGGGGGCGACTATGGCTACACCTTC. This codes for CASRPGGDYGYTF.

The DNA for the CDR3 is TGTGCCAGCAGTTACAATCTCGAACGACAGGGTAACTATGGCTACACCTTC. Its translation: CASSYNLERQGNYGYTF. V gene TRBV6-2 or TRBV6-3 combines with J gene TRBJ1-2, with 7 bases fitting TRBD1. This CDR3 spans 17 amino acids. V shed 2 bases and J 1 base; nucleotides not matched to a gene: 10. Germline-derived CDR1 and CDR2 are MNHEY and SVGEGT.

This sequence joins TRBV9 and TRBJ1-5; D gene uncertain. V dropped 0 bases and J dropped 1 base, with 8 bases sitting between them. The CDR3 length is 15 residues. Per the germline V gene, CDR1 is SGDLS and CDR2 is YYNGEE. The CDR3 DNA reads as TGTGCCAGCAGCGTAGGGTCCAGGAGCAATCAGCCCCAGCATTTT. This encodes CASSVGSRSNQPQHF.

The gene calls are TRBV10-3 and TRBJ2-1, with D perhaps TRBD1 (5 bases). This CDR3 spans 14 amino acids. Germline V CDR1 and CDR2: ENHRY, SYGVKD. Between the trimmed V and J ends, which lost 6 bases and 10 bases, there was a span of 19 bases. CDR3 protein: CAIRADVSAGEQFF. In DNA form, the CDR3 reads TGTGCCATCAGAGCTGATGTGTCGGCAGGGGAGCAGTTCTTC.

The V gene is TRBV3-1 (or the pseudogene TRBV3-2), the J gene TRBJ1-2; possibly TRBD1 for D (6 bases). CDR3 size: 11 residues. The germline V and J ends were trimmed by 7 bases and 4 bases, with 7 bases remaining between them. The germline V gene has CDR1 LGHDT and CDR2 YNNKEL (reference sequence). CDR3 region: CASKGGYGYTF. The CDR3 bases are TGTGCCAGCAAAGGGGGCTATGGCTACACCTTC.

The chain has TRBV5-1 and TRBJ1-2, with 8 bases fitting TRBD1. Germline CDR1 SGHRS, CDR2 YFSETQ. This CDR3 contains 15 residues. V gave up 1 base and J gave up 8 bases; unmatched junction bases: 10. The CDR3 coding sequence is TGCGCCAGCAGCTTGCCAGGGGGCGCGGCGCGGGGCTACACCTTC. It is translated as CASSLPGGAARGYTF.

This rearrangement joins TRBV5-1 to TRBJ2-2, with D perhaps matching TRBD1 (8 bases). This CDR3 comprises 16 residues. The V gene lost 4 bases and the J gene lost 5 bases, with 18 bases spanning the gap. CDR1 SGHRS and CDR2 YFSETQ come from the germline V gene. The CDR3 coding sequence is TGCGCCAGCAGCATGACAGGGGCCGGGGGGACCGGGGAGCTGTTTTTT. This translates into CASSMTGAGGTGELFF.

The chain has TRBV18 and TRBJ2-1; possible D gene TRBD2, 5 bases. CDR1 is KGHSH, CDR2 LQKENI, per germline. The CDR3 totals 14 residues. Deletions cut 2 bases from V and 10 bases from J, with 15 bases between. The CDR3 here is CASSPDGLREEQFF. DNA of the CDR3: TGTGCCAGCTCACCAGATGGCCTCCGGGAAGAGCAGTTCTTC.

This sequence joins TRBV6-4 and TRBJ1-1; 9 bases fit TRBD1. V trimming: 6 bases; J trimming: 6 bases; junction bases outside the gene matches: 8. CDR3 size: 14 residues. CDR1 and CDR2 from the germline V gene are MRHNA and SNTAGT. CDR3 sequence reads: CASSATGGIPEAFF. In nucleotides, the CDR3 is TGTGCCAGCAGCGCTACAGGGGGCATCCCTGAAGCTTTCTTT.

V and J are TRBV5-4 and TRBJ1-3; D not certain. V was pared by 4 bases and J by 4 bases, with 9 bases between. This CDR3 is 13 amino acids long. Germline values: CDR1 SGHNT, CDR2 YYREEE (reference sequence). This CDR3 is CASSGLTGNTIYF. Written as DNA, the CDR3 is TGTGCCAGCAGCGGCCTCACCGGAAACACCATATATTTT.

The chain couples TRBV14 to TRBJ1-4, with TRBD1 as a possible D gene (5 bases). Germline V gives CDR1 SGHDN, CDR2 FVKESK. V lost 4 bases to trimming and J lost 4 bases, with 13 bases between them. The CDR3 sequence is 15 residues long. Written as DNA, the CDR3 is TGTGCCAGCAGCCGGATTGACAGCTTTAATGAAAAACTGTTTTTT. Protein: CASSRIDSFNEKLFF.

The CDR3 spells CASSEADGNRASPLHF. Here the CDR3 DNA reads TGTGCCAGCAGTGAAGCGGACGGGAACAGGGCATCACCCCTCCACTTT. The chain joins TRBV6-1 to TRBJ1-6, with a possible D match to TRBD1 (6 bases). V was trimmed by 0 bases and J by 10 bases, leaving 16 bases between them. The CDR3 runs 16 residues. Germline-derived CDR1 and CDR2 are MNHNS and SASEGT.

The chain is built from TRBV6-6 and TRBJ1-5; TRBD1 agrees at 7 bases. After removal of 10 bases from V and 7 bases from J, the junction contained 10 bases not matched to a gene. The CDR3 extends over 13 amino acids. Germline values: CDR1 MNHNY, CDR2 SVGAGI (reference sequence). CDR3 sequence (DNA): TGTGCCACCGCCTCAGGGGGAAGGCAGCCCCAGCATTTT. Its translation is CATASGGRQPQHF.

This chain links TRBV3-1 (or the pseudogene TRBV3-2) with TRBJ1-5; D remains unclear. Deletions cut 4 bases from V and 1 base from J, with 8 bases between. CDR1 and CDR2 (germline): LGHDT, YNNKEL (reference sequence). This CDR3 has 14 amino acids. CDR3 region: CASSRAGSNQPQHF. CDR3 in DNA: TGTGCCAGCAGCCGAGCGGGAAGCAATCAGCCCCAGCATTTT.

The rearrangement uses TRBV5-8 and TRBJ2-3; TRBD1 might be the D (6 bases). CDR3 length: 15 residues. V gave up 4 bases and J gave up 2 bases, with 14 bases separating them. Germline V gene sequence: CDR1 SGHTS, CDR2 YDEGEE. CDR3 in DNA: TGTGCCAGCAGCCCATTGGGGGCCACCACAGATACGCAGTATTTT. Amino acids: CASSPLGATTDTQYF.

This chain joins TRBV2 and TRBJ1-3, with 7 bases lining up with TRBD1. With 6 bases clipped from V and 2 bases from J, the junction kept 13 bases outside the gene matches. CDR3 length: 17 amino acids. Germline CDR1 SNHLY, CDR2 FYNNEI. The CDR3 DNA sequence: TGTGCCAGCAGGCCCCCTTCGGACAGGCTGCCTGGAAACACCATATATTTT. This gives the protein CASRPPSDRLPGNTIYF.

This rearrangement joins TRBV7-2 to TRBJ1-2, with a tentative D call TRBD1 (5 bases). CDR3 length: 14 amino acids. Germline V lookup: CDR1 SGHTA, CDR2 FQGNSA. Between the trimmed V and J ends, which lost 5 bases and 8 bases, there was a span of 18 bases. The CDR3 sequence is CASSPGRGAPGYTF. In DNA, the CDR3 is TGTGCCAGCAGCCCCGGGAGGGGAGCGCCAGGCTACACCTTC.

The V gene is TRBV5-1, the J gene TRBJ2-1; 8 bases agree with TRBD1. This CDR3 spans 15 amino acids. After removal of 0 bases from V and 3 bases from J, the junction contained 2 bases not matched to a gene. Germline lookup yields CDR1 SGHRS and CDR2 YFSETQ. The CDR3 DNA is TGCGCCAGCAGCTTGGGGACAGGGAGCTACAATGAGCAGTTCTTC. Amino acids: CASSLGTGSYNEQFF. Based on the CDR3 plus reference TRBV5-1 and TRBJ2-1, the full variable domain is KAGVTQTPRYLIKTRGQQVTLSCSPISGHRSVSWYQQTPGQGLQFLFEYFSETQRNKGNFPGRFSGRQFSNSRSEMNVSTLELGDSALYLCASSLGTGSYNEQFFGPGTRLTVL.

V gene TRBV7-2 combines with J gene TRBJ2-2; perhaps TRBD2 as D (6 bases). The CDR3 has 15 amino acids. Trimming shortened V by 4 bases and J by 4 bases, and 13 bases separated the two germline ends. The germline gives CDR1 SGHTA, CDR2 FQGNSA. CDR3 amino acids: CASSYAGRSTGELFF. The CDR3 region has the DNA TGTGCCAGCAGCTATGCGGGGCGTAGCACCGGGGAGCTGTTTTTT.

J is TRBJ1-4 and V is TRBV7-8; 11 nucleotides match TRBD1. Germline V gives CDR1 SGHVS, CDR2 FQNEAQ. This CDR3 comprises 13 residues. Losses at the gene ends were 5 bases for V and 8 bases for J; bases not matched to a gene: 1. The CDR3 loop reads CASSGDRGEKLFF. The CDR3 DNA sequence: TGTGCCAGCAGCGGGGACAGGGGGGAAAAACTGTTTTTT.

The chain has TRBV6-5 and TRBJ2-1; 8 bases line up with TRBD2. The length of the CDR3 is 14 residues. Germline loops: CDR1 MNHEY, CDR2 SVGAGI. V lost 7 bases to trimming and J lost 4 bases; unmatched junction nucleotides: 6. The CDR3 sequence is CASNRGGIYNEQFF. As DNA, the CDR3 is TGTGCCAGCAATCGGGGGGGGATATACAATGAGCAGTTCTTC.